This TCR beta chain was identified during a study of CD8 T cells in Susac syndrome. Findings and caveats of the study: It was acknowledged in the study that the number of individuals who were included in its TCR sequencing and HLA analysis was relatively small.

TCR beta sequences were obtained from blood CD8+ and CD4+ T cells. Note on this clonotype: Antigen: not known.

The RNA input was roughly 0.45 to 1 ug, and it was reverse transcribed with random hexamers. The amplification used immunoSEQ multiplex PCR on TCR beta CDR3; it spanned 54 Vbeta and 13 Jbeta. TCRdb used MiXCR to reprocess the immunoSEQ multiplex PCR reads, holding one entry per CDR3 protein. The sample holds some 52,000 distinct CDR3 sequences, 93% seen once. Sequencing used CD8+ T cells from PBMCs. The TCR originated in a human donor with multiple sclerosis.

CDR3 amino acids: CASSVVWDEQFF. The CDR3 DNA follows: TGTGCCAGCAGCGTCGTATGGGATGAGCAGTTCTTC. V is TRBV9 and J is TRBJ2-1, with unresolved D. The CDR3 spans 12 residues. Germline V gives CDR1 SGDLS, CDR2 YYNGEE. Trimming shortened V by 2 bases and J by 8 bases, and 8 bases separated the two germline ends.